This section outlines one T cell receptor beta chain sequence together with its context. Measured with immunoSEQ multiplex PCR; TCRdb has only the in-frame clones, and not every one. The table shows over 850,000 clones, with approximately 80% occurring only once. Donors were healthy HIV-negative adults without recent acute infections or vaccinations. V lost 5 bases to trimming and J lost 0 bases, with 15 bases between them. The CDR3 covers 16 residues. CDR1 is SGHTA, CDR2 FQGTGA, per germline. This entry belongs to a study of shared clonotypes between healthy human individuals. The chain links TRBV7-3 to TRBJ2-3, with D tentatively TRBD2 (6 bases). This receptor was obtained from a man between 18 and 35 years old in good health. Some clones in this sample may be carry-over from other donors' samples. The sequencing sample was made of memory CD4+ T cells from PBMCs. Noted subset: CD45RA-negative fraction. The DNA for the CDR3 is TGTGCCAGCAGCGCCGACACGGGACTTAGCACAGATACGCAGTATTTT. It codes for CASSADTGLSTDTQYF.